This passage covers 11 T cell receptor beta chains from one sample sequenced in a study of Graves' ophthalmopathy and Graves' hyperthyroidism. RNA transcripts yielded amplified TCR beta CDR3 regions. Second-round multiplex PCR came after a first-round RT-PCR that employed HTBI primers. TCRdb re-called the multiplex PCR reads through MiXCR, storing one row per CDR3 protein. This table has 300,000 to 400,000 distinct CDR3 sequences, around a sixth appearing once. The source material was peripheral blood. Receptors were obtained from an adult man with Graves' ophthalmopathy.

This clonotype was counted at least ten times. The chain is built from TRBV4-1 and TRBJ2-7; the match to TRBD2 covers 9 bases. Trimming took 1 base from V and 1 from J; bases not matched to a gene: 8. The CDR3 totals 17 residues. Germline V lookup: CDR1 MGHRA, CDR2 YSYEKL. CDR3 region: CASSQASLAGPSYEQYF. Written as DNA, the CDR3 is TGCGCCAGCAGCCAAGCCTCTCTAGCGGGGCCTTCCTACGAGCAGTACTTC.

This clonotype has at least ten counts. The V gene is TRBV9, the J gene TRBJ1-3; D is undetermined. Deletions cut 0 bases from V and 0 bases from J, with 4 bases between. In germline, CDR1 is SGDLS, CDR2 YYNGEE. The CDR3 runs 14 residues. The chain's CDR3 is CASSVGDSGNTIYF. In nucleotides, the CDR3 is TGTGCCAGCAGCGTAGGGGACTCTGGAAACACCATATATTTT.

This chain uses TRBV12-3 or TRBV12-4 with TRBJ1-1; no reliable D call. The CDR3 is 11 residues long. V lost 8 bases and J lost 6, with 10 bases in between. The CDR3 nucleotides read TGTGCCAGCTCCATTCTGTCTGAAGCTTTCTTT. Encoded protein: CASSILSEAFF.

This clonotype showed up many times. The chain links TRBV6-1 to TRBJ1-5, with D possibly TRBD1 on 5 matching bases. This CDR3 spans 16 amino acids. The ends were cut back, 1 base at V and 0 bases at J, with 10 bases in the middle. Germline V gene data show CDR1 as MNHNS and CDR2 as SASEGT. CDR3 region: CASSEGRAVSNQPQHF. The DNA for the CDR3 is TGTGCCAGCAGTGAAGGCAGGGCCGTTAGCAATCAGCCCCAGCATTTT.

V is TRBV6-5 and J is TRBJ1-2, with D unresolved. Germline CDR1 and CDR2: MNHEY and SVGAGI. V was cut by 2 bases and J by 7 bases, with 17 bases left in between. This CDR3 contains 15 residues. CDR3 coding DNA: TGTGCCAGCAGTTACGATCAGCTTCCCTCCGGTGGCTACACCTTC. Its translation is CASSYDQLPSGGYTF.

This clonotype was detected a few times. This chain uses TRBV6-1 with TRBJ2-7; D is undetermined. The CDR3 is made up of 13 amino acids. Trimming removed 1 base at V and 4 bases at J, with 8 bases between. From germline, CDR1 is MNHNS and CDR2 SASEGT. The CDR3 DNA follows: TGTGCCAGCAGTGAAGGAGGCAGGTACGAGCAGTACTTC. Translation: CASSEGGRYEQYF.

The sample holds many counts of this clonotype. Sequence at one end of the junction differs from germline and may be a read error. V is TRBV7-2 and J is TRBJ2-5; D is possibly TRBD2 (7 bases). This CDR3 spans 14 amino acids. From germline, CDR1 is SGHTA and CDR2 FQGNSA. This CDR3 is CASSRGGPLEAQYF. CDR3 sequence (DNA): TGTGCCAGCAGCAGGGGGGGCCCTCTAGAGGCCCAGTACTTC.

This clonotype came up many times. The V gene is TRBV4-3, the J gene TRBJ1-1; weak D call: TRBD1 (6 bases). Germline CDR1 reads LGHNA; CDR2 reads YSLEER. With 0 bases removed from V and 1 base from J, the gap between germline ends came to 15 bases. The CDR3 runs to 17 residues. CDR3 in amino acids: CASSQDASAGANTEAFF. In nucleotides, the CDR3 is TGCGCCAGCAGCCAAGATGCATCGGCAGGGGCGAACACTGAAGCTTTCTTT.

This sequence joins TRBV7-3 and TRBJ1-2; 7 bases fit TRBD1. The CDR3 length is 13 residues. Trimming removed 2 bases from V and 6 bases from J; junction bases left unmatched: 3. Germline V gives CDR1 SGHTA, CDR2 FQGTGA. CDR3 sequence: CASSLFQGDGYTF. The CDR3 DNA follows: TGTGCCAGCAGCTTATTCCAGGGGGATGGCTACACCTTC.

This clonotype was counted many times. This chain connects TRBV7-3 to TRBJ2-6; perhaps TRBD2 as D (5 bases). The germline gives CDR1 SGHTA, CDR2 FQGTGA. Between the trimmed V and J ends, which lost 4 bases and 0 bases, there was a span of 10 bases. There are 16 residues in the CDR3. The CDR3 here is CASSSGERSGANVLTF. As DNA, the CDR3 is TGTGCCAGCAGCTCTGGGGAGCGCTCTGGGGCCAACGTCCTGACTTTC.

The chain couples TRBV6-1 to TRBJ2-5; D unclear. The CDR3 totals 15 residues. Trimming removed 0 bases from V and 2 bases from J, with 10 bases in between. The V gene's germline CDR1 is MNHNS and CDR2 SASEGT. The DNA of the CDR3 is TGTGCCAGCAGTGAAGCGATGACTTTTCAAGAGACCCAGTACTTC. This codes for CASSEAMTFQETQYF.